The 31 T cell receptor beta chains reported below all come from one sample, sequenced in a study of CD8 T cells in ankylosing spondylitis. MiXCR was run by TCRdb on the 5' RACE reads, yielding one entry per CDR3 protein. The sample lists about 240,000 distinct CDR3 sequences; around 10% were seen once. The specimen was blood, either unsorted or a sorted T cell fraction (not recorded which). These receptors were obtained from a male donor with ankylosing spondylitis or in good health (not recorded which).

This clonotype has only a few counts. The J gene is TRBJ2-4, the V gene TRBV5-1; 11 nucleotides agree with TRBD2. With V trimmed by 0 bases and J by 4 bases, 3 bases remained unmatched. The CDR3 spans 16 residues. Germline CDR1 SGHRS, CDR2 YFSETQ. The CDR3 sequence: CASSLGLAGPKNIQYF. Written as DNA, the CDR3 is TGCGCCAGCAGCTTGGGACTAGCGGGGCCGAAAAACATTCAGTACTTC.

This clonotype has at least ten counts. The rearrangement links TRBV12-3 or TRBV12-4 to TRBJ2-6, with D uncertain. V gave up 8 bases and J gave up 0 bases, with 8 bases separating them. This CDR3 has 14 residues. Written as DNA, the CDR3 is TGTGCCAGCTCCCTGTCCTCTGGGGCCAACGTCCTGACTTTC. Encoded protein: CASSLSSGANVLTF.

In this sample, this clonotype turned up a few times. The rearrangement uses TRBV7-6 and TRBJ2-3; the D is unclear. This CDR3 region has 14 residues. Germline assignment: CDR1 SGHVS and CDR2 FNYEAQ. The V gene lost 1 base and the J gene lost 5 bases, with 10 bases spanning the gap. CDR3 nucleotide sequence: TGTGCCAGCAGCTTAGAGGTGGCCCAAGATACGCAGTATTTT. It codes for CASSLEVAQDTQYF.

This clonotype was seen ten or more times. The V call is TRBV20-1, the J call TRBJ2-3; D is perhaps TRBD1 or TRBD2 (6 bases each). V was pared by 3 bases and J by 7 bases, with 14 bases between. There are 13 residues in the CDR3. From germline, CDR1 is DFQATT and CDR2 SNEGSKA (reference sequence). In nucleotides, the CDR3 is TGCAGTGCTAGCGGGGGCGTCATGAATACGCAGTATTTT. This encodes CSASGGVMNTQYF.

This clonotype showed up many times. The V and J genes are TRBV29-1 and TRBJ1-1, with no clear D. Germline CDR1 SQVTM, CDR2 ANQGSEA. There are 13 residues in the CDR3. V gave up 6 bases and J gave up 1 base, with 12 bases separating them. The CDR3: CSVGRRQNTEAFF. Written as DNA, the CDR3 is TGCAGCGTAGGACGGAGGCAGAACACTGAAGCTTTCTTT.

This clonotype was observed many times. The J gene is TRBJ2-5, the V gene TRBV28; the D is unclear. V was shortened by 2 bases and J by 5 bases, with 6 bases between the two germline ends. The CDR3 runs 12 residues. Germline V gene lookup returns CDR1 MDHEN and CDR2 SYDVKM. For the CDR3, the DNA is TGTGCCAGCAGTTTAGAGGTCGAGACCCAGTACTTC. Amino acids: CASSLEVETQYF. The entire variable domain, with the rest obtained from reference TRBV28 and TRBJ2-5, is as follows: DVKVTQSSRYLVKRTGEKVFLECVQDMDHENMFWYRQDPGLGLRLIYFSYDVKMKEKGDIPEGYSVSREKKERFSLILESASTNQTSMYLCASSLEVETQYFGPGTRLLVL.

Many counts were recorded for this clonotype. This chain connects TRBV12-3 or TRBV12-4 to TRBJ2-2; D remains unclear. Trimming removed 5 bases from V and 1 base from J, with 14 bases in between. CDR3 length: 16 residues. The CDR3 protein is CASSPRSALNTGELFF. CDR3 in DNA: TGTGCCAGCAGTCCTCGCTCCGCACTGAACACCGGGGAGCTGTTTTTT.

A word on this clonotype: The junction departs from the called germline gene at one end, perhaps through a read error. The V call is TRBV7-2, the J call TRBJ2-2, with D possibly TRBD2 on 5 matching bases. The CDR3 consists of 15 residues. Germline CDR1 is SGHTA and CDR2 is FQGNSA. This CDR3 is CASSLAARWTGDLFF. The CDR3, as DNA: TGTGCCAGCAGCTTAGCTGCTCGGTGGACCGGGGATCTGTTTTTT.

This clonotype was recorded a few times. CDR3 amino acids: CASSGGRQGAKGTDTQYF. In nucleotides, the CDR3 is TGCGCCAGCAGCGGTGGTCGACAGGGGGCTAAGGGCACAGATACGCAGTATTTT. This chain links TRBV5-1 with TRBJ2-3, with TRBD1 matching 10 bases. Germline V gene data show CDR1 as SGHRS and CDR2 as YFSETQ. This CDR3 has 18 amino acids. The ends lost 4 bases at V and 1 base at J; junction bases unmatched: 12.

In its sample, this clonotype is medium-sized. The V call is TRBV5-1, the J call TRBJ2-7; D gene uncertain. The CDR3 covers 11 residues. Trimming cost V 0 bases and J 4 bases, with 2 bases left between them. Germline lookup yields CDR1 SGHRS and CDR2 YFSETQ. The CDR3 DNA reads as TGCGCCAGCAGCTTGGGTTACGAGCAGTACTTC. Translating it yields CASSLGYEQYF.

This clonotype came up many times. The genes are TRBV5-5 and TRBJ1-5; D gene unclear. This CDR3 is 20 amino acids long. V shed 5 bases and J shed 0 bases, with 27 bases lying between them. CDR1 and CDR2 (germline): SGHKS, YYEKEE (reference sequence). This CDR3 reads CASSWSSEGRARYSNQPQHF. In DNA, the CDR3 is TGTGCCAGCAGTTGGTCATCGGAGGGTCGAGCCCGGTATAGCAATCAGCCCCAGCATTTT.

This clonotype was counted ten times or more. This chain joins TRBV5-1 and TRBJ2-1; 9 bases are a match to TRBD2. The CDR3 extends over 16 amino acids. Germline assignment: CDR1 SGHRS and CDR2 YFSETQ. Unmatched junction bases numbered 9, after V lost 4 bases and J lost 4 bases. The CDR3 DNA sequence: TGCGCCAGCAGCCCCCCGGGTCTAGCGGGGTACAATGAGCAGTTCTTC. Its protein product is CASSPPGLAGYNEQFF.

As to this clonotype: A read error may account for a junction end that differs from germline. The chain is built from TRBV9 and TRBJ2-7; a possible D gene is TRBD2 (7 bases). Germline-derived CDR1 and CDR2 are SGDLS and YYNGEE. The CDR3 totals 18 residues. The CDR3 DNA follows: TGCGCCAGCAGCTTGAACGGGGGGCAGCCCGCGACACCCTACGAGCAGTACTTC. Translated, it gives CASSLNGGQPATPYEQYF.

This clonotype was seen a few times. This chain links TRBV7-3 with TRBJ1-1; D is unclear. V lost 1 base and J lost 1, with 7 bases in between. This CDR3 spans 14 amino acids. The germline gives CDR1 SGHTA, CDR2 FQGTGA. CDR3 loop: CASSLNPENTEAFF. The DNA of the CDR3 is TGTGCCAGCAGCTTAAATCCGGAGAACACTGAAGCTTTCTTT. The whole variable domain, remainder taken from reference TRBV7-3 and TRBJ1-1, is GAGVSQTPSNKVTEKGKYVELRCDPISGHTALYWYRQSLGQGPEFLIYFQGTGAADDSGLPNDRFFAVRPEGSVSTLKIQRTERGDSAVYLCASSLNPENTEAFFGQGTRLTVV.

This clonotype was counted between two and nine times. This sequence joins TRBV19 and TRBJ2-6; D remains ambiguous. Germline lookup yields CDR1 LNHDA and CDR2 SQIVND (reference sequence). The CDR3 is 13 residues long. Trimming shortened V by 7 bases and J by 0 bases, and 4 bases separated the two germline ends. CDR3 bases: TGTGCCAGTAAGTTCTCTGGGGCCAACGTCCTGACTTTC. Its translation: CASKFSGANVLTF.

This clonotype has at least ten counts. The chain combines TRBV29-1 with TRBJ1-1; D gene ambiguous. Trimming shortened V by 4 bases and J by 5 bases, and 17 bases separated the two germline ends. This CDR3 comprises 14 residues. From germline, CDR1 is SQVTM and CDR2 ANQGSEA. The CDR3 here is CSVGVFSKGTEAFF. The CDR3 DNA reads as TGCAGCGTTGGCGTTTTTTCGAAGGGTACTGAAGCTTTCTTT.

This clonotype was picked up one time. Here the CDR3 reads CASSLGQGSGKLFF. CDR3 nucleotide sequence: TGCGCCAGCAGCTTGGGGCAGGGTTCGGGAAAACTGTTTTTT. The chain employs TRBV5-1 and TRBJ1-4; a possible D gene is TRBD1 (5 bases). Per the germline V gene, CDR1 is SGHRS and CDR2 is YFSETQ. Trimming removed 0 bases from V and 10 bases from J, with 13 bases in between. The CDR3 consists of 14 residues.

About this clonotype: An end of the junction differs from the germline gene, which may be a read error. The V gene is TRBV30, the J gene TRBJ2-6; D is undetermined. In germline, CDR1 is GTSNPN, CDR2 SVGIG (reference sequence). This CDR3 has 13 amino acids. CDR3 residues: CVWSVGGANVLTF. CDR3 bases: TGTGTCTGGAGTGTTGGTGGGGCCAACGTCCTGACTTTC.

This clonotype was counted ten times or more. This chain connects TRBV5-1 to TRBJ2-2, with TRBD1 identical over 7 bases. Unmatched junction bases numbered 7, after V lost 3 bases and J lost 5 bases. CDR3 size: 15 residues. The germline CDR1 and CDR2 sequences are SGHRS and YFSETQ. The CDR3 is CASSSDRVQTGELFF. The CDR3 bases are TGCGCCAGCAGCTCAGACAGGGTGCAAACCGGGGAGCTGTTTTTT.

This clonotype was found a few times. Compared with germline, one end of the junction differs, possibly owing to a read error. The V gene is TRBV18, the J gene TRBJ2-3; D not certain. There are 15 residues in the CDR3. Per germline, CDR1 KGHSH and CDR2 LQKENI. The CDR3, as DNA: TGTGCCAGCTCTCCACGACCGGGCGGAAGAGATACGCAGTATTTT. As protein: CASSPRPGGRDTQYF.

The chain uses TRBV9 and TRBJ2-2; D possibly corresponds to TRBD2 (6 bases). Trimming removed 0 bases at V and 6 bases at J, with 12 bases between. CDR1 is SGDLS and CDR2 is YYNGEE in the germline V gene. The CDR3 runs to 15 residues. The CDR3 sequence: CASSVGAPGAGELFF. The DNA for the CDR3 is TGTGCCAGCAGCGTAGGTGCCCCGGGGGCCGGGGAGCTGTTTTTT.

The sample holds a few counts of this clonotype. The genes are TRBV7-2 and TRBJ2-2; D is unresolved. Per germline, CDR1 SGHTA and CDR2 FQGNSA. The V end was cut by 1 base, the J end by 2 bases, with 8 bases between. CDR3 length: 15 residues. The CDR3 sequence: CASSLGFLNTGELFF. The DNA for the CDR3 is TGTGCCAGCAGCTTAGGGTTTCTTAACACCGGGGAGCTGTTTTTT.

This clonotype has only a few counts. V is TRBV28 and J is TRBJ2-3; a weak D match, TRBD2 (7 bases). The ends were cut back, 6 bases at V and 6 bases at J, with 19 bases in the middle. The germline CDR1 and CDR2 sequences are MDHEN and SYDVKM. The CDR3 length is 15 residues. This CDR3 is CASSPGGGQADTQYF. DNA of the CDR3: TGTGCCAGCAGCCCGGGCGGGGGCCAGGCTGATACGCAGTATTTT.

This clonotype was seen at least ten times. This sequence joins TRBV4-1 and TRBJ2-7; D not resolved. Per the germline V gene, CDR1 is MGHRA and CDR2 is YSYEKL. The CDR3 contains 15 residues. Trimming removed 0 bases at V and 2 bases at J, with 11 bases between. Here the CDR3 reads CASSQESAGAYEQYF. The CDR3 DNA reads TGCGCCAGCAGCCAAGAATCGGCAGGTGCCTACGAGCAGTACTTC.

V gene TRBV3-1 combines with J gene TRBJ2-6, with D uncertain. The CDR3 runs to 17 residues. In germline, CDR1 is LGHDT, CDR2 YNNKEL (reference sequence). Trimming took 0 bases from V and 0 from J, leaving 9 bases between them. The CDR3 protein is CASSQDYSHSGANVLTF. The DNA for the CDR3 is TGTGCCAGCAGCCAAGATTATTCCCACTCTGGGGCCAACGTCCTGACTTTC.

There are many counts of this clonotype. V gene TRBV5-1 combines with J gene TRBJ1-4; 10 bases are shared with TRBD1. The CDR3 covers 15 residues. Germline V lookup: CDR1 SGHRS, CDR2 YFSETQ. V dropped 5 bases and J dropped 8; count of bases not matched to a gene: 9. CDR3 in amino acids: CASRFSGTGDEKLFF. CDR3 sequence (DNA): TGCGCCAGCAGATTTTCGGGGACAGGGGACGAAAAACTGTTTTTT.

This clonotype was seen at least ten times. J is TRBJ2-1 and V is TRBV20-1; 12 bases fit TRBD2. Germline CDR1 and CDR2: DFQATT and SNEGSKA (reference sequence). V gave up 3 bases and J gave up 4 bases; unmatched junction bases: 10. The CDR3 runs to 17 residues. CDR3 sequence reads: CSARPWTSGEAYNEQFF. Here the CDR3 DNA reads TGCAGTGCTAGGCCCTGGACTAGCGGGGAAGCATACAATGAGCAGTTCTTC.

This clonotype has at least ten counts. The V and J genes are TRBV5-1 and TRBJ2-1; 13 bases align to TRBD2. Trimming at V came to 4 bases and at J to 7 bases, leaving 5 bases not matched to a gene. CDR3 size: 15 residues. Germline V gene lookup returns CDR1 SGHRS and CDR2 YFSETQ. The CDR3 DNA reads as TGCGCCAGCAGCCTGAGACTAGCGGGAGGAAATGAGCAGTTCTTC. It translates to CASSLRLAGGNEQFF.

This clonotype was counted at least ten times. V usage is TRBV29-1 and J usage is TRBJ2-2; the match to TRBD2 covers 10 bases. The CDR3 contains 18 residues. Germline-derived CDR1 and CDR2 are SQVTM and ANQGSEA. V trimming: 5 bases; J trimming: 5 bases; junction bases outside the gene matches: 17. The CDR3 bases are TGCAGCGTTCAGGGGACCAGTAGCGGGGGGATGAAGACCGGGGAGCTGTTTTTT. Amino acids: CSVQGTSSGGMKTGELFF.

The chain carries TRBV28 and TRBJ2-7, with D hard to call. Germline V gene data show CDR1 as MDHEN and CDR2 as SYDVKM. The CDR3 covers 9 residues. V gave up 10 bases and J gave up 4 bases, with 5 bases separating them. This CDR3 reads CAILYEQYF. CDR3 nucleotide sequence: TGTGCCATCCTGTACGAGCAGTACTTC.

Many counts were recorded for this clonotype. The chain couples TRBV7-6 to TRBJ2-5; D remains ambiguous. Germline CDR1 and CDR2: SGHVS and FNYEAQ. The CDR3 loop spans 17 amino acids. Trimming removed 4 bases at V and 3 bases at J, with 21 bases between. CDR3 protein: CASSSLPPAGSEETQYF. DNA for the CDR3: TGTGCCAGCAGCTCCCTCCCCCCGGCAGGCTCGGAAGAGACCCAGTACTTC.